Presented here are 17 T cell receptor beta chains from one specimen sequenced in a study of shared T cell receptors in the human thymus. Profiling relied on immunoSEQ multiplex PCR, and the TCRdb table lists in-frame clones only, not all of them. The profile shows hundreds of thousands of clones, more than 75% of them singletons. This sample was also put to use in a study of human thymus T cells.

Sequenced sample: thymocytes. These receptors were obtained from a boy less than two years old with a congenital heart defect.

The V call is TRBV27, the J call TRBJ2-7; 7 bases are shared with TRBD1. The V segment lost 10 bases and the J segment 0 bases; nucleotides outside the gene matches: 6. The germline V gene has CDR1 MNHEY and CDR2 SMNVEV (reference sequence). The CDR3 is 13 residues long. CDR3 DNA sequence: TGTGCCACTAAGACAGGGAGCTCCTACGAGCAGTACTTC. It is translated as CATKTGSSYEQYF.

The CDR3 coding sequence is TGTGCCAGCAGTGAAGGGGGAACAGGGGGAAGGAACACTGAAGCTTTCTTT. This gives the protein CASSEGGTGGRNTEAFF. The chain employs TRBV2 and TRBJ1-1; 8 bases line up with TRBD1. The V and J ends lost 1 base and 1 base, in that order; junction bases with no gene match: 8. The CDR3 has 17 residues. Germline CDR1 reads SNHLY; CDR2 reads FYNNEI. Based on the CDR3 plus reference TRBV2 and TRBJ1-1, the full variable domain is EPEVTQTPSHQVTQMGQEVILRCVPISNHLYFYWYRQILGQKVEFLVSFYNNEISEKSEIFDDQFSVERPDGSNFTLKIRSTKLEDSAMYFCASSEGGTGGRNTEAFFGQGTRLTVV.

This clone was found a few times. The chain links TRBV7-9 to TRBJ2-1; 10 positions match TRBD1. Trimming took 0 bases from V and 1 from J; bases not matched to a gene: 9. Germline V gene lookup returns CDR1 SEHNR and CDR2 FQNEAQ (reference sequence). The CDR3 extends over 19 amino acids. CDR3 in amino acids: CASSLAGTGVRRSYNEQFF. CDR3 in DNA: TGTGCCAGCAGCTTAGCAGGGACAGGGGTCCGACGGTCCTACAATGAGCAGTTCTTC. The entire variable domain, with the rest obtained from reference TRBV7-9 and TRBJ2-1, is as follows: DTGVSQNPRHKITKRGQNVTFRCDPISEHNRLYWYRQTLGQGPEFLTYFQNEAQLEKSRLLSDRFSAERPKGSFSTLEIQRTEQGDSAMYLCASSLAGTGVRRSYNEQFFGPGTRLTVL.

The rearrangement uses TRBV18 and TRBJ2-7; 13 bases align to TRBD2. Per germline, CDR1 KGHSH and CDR2 LQKENI. The CDR3 covers 13 residues. J gave up 8 bases and V 5 bases, and 3 bases lay outside the gene matches. The CDR3 DNA reads as TGTGCCAGCTCAGGACTAGCGGGAGTTAAGCAGTACTTC. This codes for CASSGLAGVKQYF.

The chain links TRBV29-1 to TRBJ1-1; no firm D call. Trimming cost V 5 bases and J 1 base, with 5 bases left between them. In germline, CDR1 is SQVTM, CDR2 ANQGSEA. The CDR3 totals 11 residues. CDR3 sequence: CSVTRNTEAFF. Here the CDR3 DNA reads TGCAGCGTTACACGGAACACTGAAGCTTTCTTT.

This chain joins TRBV19 and TRBJ2-4; D might be TRBD1 (8 bases). Germline CDR1 reads LNHDA; CDR2 reads SQIVND (reference sequence). V was clipped by 5 bases and J by 4 bases, with 15 bases between them. The CDR3 runs 15 residues. This CDR3 is CASSPTGEGKNIQYF. As DNA, the CDR3 is TGTGCCAGTAGTCCGACAGGGGAGGGTAAAAACATTCAGTACTTC.

This clone showed up just a few times. The genes are TRBV6-5 and TRBJ1-4; 9 bases fit TRBD1. V was clipped by 8 bases and J by 7 bases; unmatched bases: 11. Per the germline V gene, CDR1 is MNHEY and CDR2 is SVGAGI. CDR3 length: 15 residues. The chain's CDR3 is CASVPRGTGSEKLFF. The CDR3 DNA follows: TGTGCCAGCGTGCCCCGCGGGACAGGGAGTGAAAAACTGTTTTTT.

This chain links TRBV10-1 with TRBJ2-7; 11 bases agree with TRBD2. Trimming cost V 5 bases and J 4 bases; bases outside gene matches: 7. The CDR3 covers 15 residues. Germline V gene sequence: CDR1 WNHNN, CDR2 SYGVQD (reference sequence). CDR3 residues: CASSSRTSGHYEQYF. CDR3 DNA: TGCGCCAGCAGTTCCCGGACTAGCGGGCATTACGAGCAGTACTTC.

The chain employs TRBV9 and TRBJ2-1, with 7 bases aligning to TRBD2. V lost 0 bases to trimming and J lost 0 bases; unmatched junction nucleotides: 15. Germline CDR1 is SGDLS and CDR2 is YYNGEE. The CDR3 extends over 20 amino acids. The CDR3 protein is CASSVGLAGSSIPSYNEQFF. The CDR3 DNA reads as TGTGCCAGCAGCGTAGGATTAGCGGGCAGCAGTATCCCCTCCTACAATGAGCAGTTCTTC.

The rearrangement joins TRBV7-8 to TRBJ2-7; tentative D call: TRBD2 (6 bases). CDR3 length equals 15 residues. V lost 6 bases and J 0 bases, leaving 15 bases between the germline ends. Germline CDR1 SGHVS, CDR2 FQNEAQ. The CDR3 protein is CASSRGTFSSYEQYF. The CDR3, as DNA: TGTGCCAGCAGTAGAGGGACTTTTAGCTCCTACGAGCAGTACTTC.

V is TRBV9 and J is TRBJ1-4; 10 nucleotides align to TRBD1. Germline trimming cut 0 bases from V and 6 bases from J; bases unmatched to any gene: 2. The CDR3 spans 15 residues. Germline CDR1 is SGDLS and CDR2 is YYNGEE. Written as DNA, the CDR3 is TGTGCCAGCAGCGTAGCTGGGACAGGGGATGAAAAACTGTTTTTT. Its protein is CASSVAGTGDEKLFF.

The chain uses TRBV28 and TRBJ1-5; D unclear. CDR1 is MDHEN, CDR2 SYDVKM, per germline. V was cut by 5 bases and J by 6 bases, with 5 bases left in between. The CDR3 sequence is 11 residues long. This chain's CDR3 is CASSRGQPQHF. For the CDR3, the DNA is TGTGCCAGCAGTCGCGGTCAGCCCCAGCATTTT.

The chain is built from TRBV6-6 and TRBJ2-4, with TRBD1 identical over 8 bases. This CDR3 is 13 amino acids long. V shed 6 bases, J shed 8 bases, and the junction held 6 bases outside the gene matches. Germline V CDR1 and CDR2: MNHNY, SVGAGI (reference sequence). Here the CDR3 DNA reads TGTGCCAGCAGGCGACAGGGGATGGACATTCAGTACTTC. This gives the protein CASRRQGMDIQYF.

The rearrangement links TRBV9 to TRBJ2-3, with 11 bases lining up with TRBD2. CDR1 and CDR2 from the germline V gene are SGDLS and YYNGEE. V lost 4 bases and J lost 2; bases outside the gene matches: 6. This CDR3 is built from 16 residues. The CDR3 sequence: CASSCASGGNTDTQYF. Here the CDR3 DNA reads TGTGCCAGCAGCTGCGCTAGCGGGGGGAACACAGATACGCAGTATTTT.

The gene calls are TRBV19 and TRBJ2-1; no clear D gene. V was clipped by 3 bases and J by 1 base, with 16 bases between them. CDR3 length equals 17 residues. CDR1 and CDR2 from the germline V gene are LNHDA and SQIVND (reference sequence). CDR3 coding DNA: TGTGCCAGTAGTATGGTCACCCGCGCTGGTTCCTACAATGAGCAGTTCTTC. It translates to CASSMVTRAGSYNEQFF. The whole variable domain, remainder taken from reference TRBV19 and TRBJ2-1, is DGGITQSPKYLFRKEGQNVTLSCEQNLNHDAMYWYRQDPGQGLRLIYYSQIVNDFQKGDIAEGYSVSREKKESFPLTVTSAQKNPTAFYLCASSMVTRAGSYNEQFFGPGTRLTVL.

This chain connects TRBV19 to TRBJ2-1, with 9 positions matching TRBD1. Germline CDR1 and CDR2: LNHDA and SQIVND (reference sequence). V dropped 1 base and J dropped 8; count of bases not matched to a gene: 6. The CDR3 contains 15 residues. The CDR3 spells CASSIGQDRGHEQFF. CDR3 bases: TGTGCCAGTAGTATAGGGCAGGACAGGGGCCATGAGCAGTTCTTC.

The genes are TRBV5-1 and TRBJ2-7; 8 bases match TRBD1. The V gene end was trimmed by 0 bases and the J gene end by 5 bases; junction bases not matched to a gene: 7. The CDR3 is made up of 15 amino acids. Germline V gives CDR1 SGHRS, CDR2 YFSETQ. This CDR3 reads CASSLVWDRIDEQYF. CDR3 nucleotides: TGCGCCAGCAGCTTGGTCTGGGACAGGATCGACGAGCAGTACTTC.